In its sample, the clone carrying this TCR beta chain was seen many times. Hyperthyroidism counted as stable given no ophthalmopathy within 18 months of follow-up. None of the included patients had other autoimmune diseases, uncontrolled infections, pregnancy or lactation, as these led to exclusion. A volume of approximately 9.2 ml of fresh peripheral blood supplied the PBMCs. V was cut by 5 bases and J by 0 bases, with 20 bases left in between. The CDR3 runs 18 residues. The TCR beta CDR3 regions underwent amplification from RNA transcripts. RT-PCR was first run with HTBI primers, then multiplex PCR in a second round. Via MiXCR, TCRdb re-called the multiplex PCR reads, giving one row per CDR3 protein. The data hold some 350,000 distinct CDR3 sequences, with about 17% observed a single time. These data come from a study of Graves' ophthalmopathy and Graves' hyperthyroidism.

The clonotype was recovered from an adult woman with stable Graves' hyperthyroidism. The source material was peripheral blood. J is TRBJ2-4 and V is TRBV12-3 or TRBV12-4; D might be TRBD1 (6 bases). The CDR3 is CASSTGTREVLAKNIQYF. The CDR3 DNA sequence: TGTGCCAGCAGTACCGGGACAAGGGAAGTACTAGCCAAAAACATTCAGTACTTC.